The next 31 T cell receptor beta chains were all read from a single sample in a study of blood T cell repertoires in COVID-19. The table came from immunoSEQ multiplex PCR; TCRdb's copy has only in-frame clones and leaves some out. The sample includes under 300,000 clones, about 85% of them seen just once. Sequenced material: peripheral blood. Receptor source: a human donor in a cohort sampled during active COVID-19.

The chain joins TRBV5-1 to TRBJ1-2; 8 nucleotides line up with TRBD1. From germline, CDR1 is SGHRS and CDR2 YFSETQ. The CDR3 runs 12 residues. V shed 3 bases, J shed 8 bases, and the junction held 3 bases outside the gene matches. The CDR3 here is CASSWDRSGYTF. The CDR3 nucleotides are TGCGCCAGCAGCTGGGACAGGTCCGGCTACACCTTC.

The V call is TRBV29-1, the J call TRBJ2-1, with D possibly being TRBD2 (6 bases). Deletions cut 2 bases from V and 8 bases from J, with 16 bases between. Germline values: CDR1 SQVTM, CDR2 ANQGSEA. The CDR3 consists of 14 residues. This CDR3 reads CSVEPLVGGDEQFF. CDR3 in DNA: TGCAGCGTTGAACCCCTCGTGGGAGGCGATGAGCAGTTCTTC.

V gene TRBV4-2 combines with J gene TRBJ1-2; 12 bases are shared with TRBD1. V shed 6 bases and J 6 bases; nucleotides not matched to a gene: 2. The CDR3 is made up of 13 amino acids. Germline V gene lookup returns CDR1 LGHNA and CDR2 YNFKEQ. CDR3 nucleotides: TGTGCCAGCAGAGGGACAGGGGGCGATGGCTACACCTTC. This sequence encodes CASRGTGGDGYTF.

This clone was counted once. V gene TRBV6-1 combines with J gene TRBJ2-3, with 10 positions matching TRBD2. The CDR3 spans 17 residues. The V gene end was trimmed by 3 bases and the J gene end by 2 bases; junction bases not matched to a gene: 8. Per the germline V gene, CDR1 is MNHNS and CDR2 is SASEGT. The CDR3 bases are TGTGCCAGCAGTGATTTAAGCGGGAGGGGCCCCACAGATACGCAGTATTTT. This sequence encodes CASSDLSGRGPTDTQYF.

The chain couples TRBV18 to TRBJ2-3; a weak D match, TRBD2 (6 bases). Germline values: CDR1 KGHSH, CDR2 LQKENI. The CDR3 spans 18 residues. The V gene lost 4 bases and the J gene lost 0 bases, with 20 bases spanning the gap. This chain's CDR3 is CASSRLAVPAPSTDTQYF. CDR3 in DNA: TGTGCCAGCTCACGATTAGCGGTCCCAGCCCCTAGCACAGATACGCAGTATTTT.

The J gene is TRBJ2-3, the V gene TRBV27; the D gene is possibly TRBD2 (6 bases). CDR1 is MNHEY and CDR2 is SMNVEV in the germline V gene (reference sequence). The CDR3 sequence is 16 residues long. The germline V and J ends were trimmed by 7 bases and 2 bases, with 19 bases remaining between them. CDR3 in amino acids: CASIKGGADHTDTQYF. In DNA form, the CDR3 reads TGTGCCAGCATCAAGGGCGGGGCCGACCACACAGATACGCAGTATTTT.

This chain joins TRBV5-5 and TRBJ2-1, with TRBD2 identical over 13 bases. V shed 0 bases, J shed 7 bases, and the junction held 4 bases outside the gene matches. The CDR3 spans 16 residues. Germline values: CDR1 SGHKS, CDR2 YYEKEE (reference sequence). The CDR3 here is CASSLGTSGRGNEQFF. For the CDR3, the DNA is TGTGCCAGCAGCTTGGGGACTAGCGGGAGAGGGAATGAGCAGTTCTTC.

The V and J genes are TRBV15 and TRBJ2-5; 8 positions agree with TRBD2. V was clipped by 0 bases and J by 2 bases; unmatched bases: 11. CDR1 is LNHNV, CDR2 YYDKDF, per germline (reference sequence). There are 18 residues in the CDR3. The CDR3 DNA sequence: TGTGCCACCAGCAGAGATCCTTTCGTCGCGGGAGGTCAAGAGACCCAGTACTTC. Encoded protein: CATSRDPFVAGGQETQYF. Looking up the rest from reference TRBV15 and TRBJ2-5 gives the full variable domain: DAMVIQNPRYQVTQFGKPVTLSCSQTLNHNVMYWYQQKSSQAPKLLFHYYDKDFNNEADTPDNFQSRRPNTSFCFLDIRSPGLGDTAMYLCATSRDPFVAGGQETQYFGPGTRLLVL.

The rearrangement uses TRBV7-9 and TRBJ1-5; D is ambiguous. CDR1 and CDR2 (germline): SEHNR, FQNEAQ (reference sequence). The CDR3 sequence is 14 residues long. Trimming removed 1 base from V and 6 bases from J, with 10 bases in between. CDR3 sequence: CASSLEGGSQPQHF. CDR3 DNA sequence: TGTGCCAGCAGCTTAGAAGGCGGCAGTCAGCCCCAGCATTTT. Full variable domain (missing parts from reference TRBV7-9 and TRBJ1-5): DTGVSQNPRHKITKRGQNVTFRCDPISEHNRLYWYRQTLGQGPEFLTYFQNEAQLEKSRLLSDRFSAERPKGSFSTLEIQRTEQGDSAMYLCASSLEGGSQPQHFGDGTRLSIL.

This chain joins TRBV10-3 and TRBJ2-3; TRBD2 matches 13 bases. The V segment lost 11 bases and the J segment 4 bases; nucleotides outside the gene matches: 6. Germline CDR1 and CDR2: ENHRY and SYGVKD. This CDR3 spans 14 amino acids. CDR3 in amino acids: CAVGLAGVADTQYF. CDR3 nucleotide sequence: TGTGCCGTCGGACTAGCGGGAGTTGCAGATACGCAGTATTTT.

The chain joins TRBV14 to TRBJ2-5; D ambiguous. From germline, CDR1 is SGHDN and CDR2 FVKESK. V gave up 0 bases and J gave up 7 bases, with 3 bases separating them. CDR3 length: 11 amino acids. The CDR3 region is CASSQDRTQYF. The CDR3 DNA follows: TGTGCCAGCAGCCAAGATAGGACCCAGTACTTC.

The chain uses TRBV4-1 and TRBJ2-1; a weak D match, TRBD2 (6 bases). Trimming left V 1 base short and J 8 bases short, with 15 bases between. The CDR3 has 15 residues. Germline assignment: CDR1 MGHRA and CDR2 YSYEKL. CDR3 bases: TGCGCCAGCAGCCAAGGGGGGGTTCTCCGGCATGAGCAGTTCTTC. This encodes CASSQGGVLRHEQFF.

This clone occurred a few times. CDR3 sequence (DNA): TGCGCCAGCAGCCAATTGGACAGTTTAGAGACCCAGTACTTC. Protein: CASSQLDSLETQYF. The rearrangement links TRBV4-1 to TRBJ2-5, with a tentative D call TRBD1 (6 bases). This CDR3 comprises 14 residues. V was trimmed by 2 bases and J by 4 bases, leaving 11 bases between them. The V gene's germline CDR1 is MGHRA and CDR2 YSYEKL.

The V call is TRBV7-2, the J call TRBJ2-2; 7 positions agree with TRBD2. The V and J ends lost 2 bases and 7 bases, in that order; junction bases with no gene match: 16. The germline V gene has CDR1 SGHTA and CDR2 FQGNSA. The CDR3 contains 18 residues. CDR3 protein: CASSLSPTAGPSHGELFF. The CDR3 region has the DNA TGTGCCAGCAGCTTATCCCCCACAGCGGGGCCTTCCCACGGGGAGCTGTTTTTT.

The chain carries TRBV6-1 and TRBJ1-5; D may be TRBD1 (5 bases). CDR3 length: 14 amino acids. Germline CDR1 is MNHNS and CDR2 is SASEGT. Trimming removed 2 bases at V and 4 bases at J, with 9 bases between. DNA for the CDR3: TGTGCCAGCAGTGAACAGGGAAGTAATCAGCCCCAGCATTTT. The encoded protein is CASSEQGSNQPQHF.

CDR3 region: CASSWGGQGGGYTF. DNA for the CDR3: TGTGCCAGCAGCTGGGGCGGACAGGGCGGCGGCTACACCTTC. The chain combines TRBV5-6 with TRBJ1-2, with 8 positions matching TRBD1. The CDR3 spans 14 residues. V shed 3 bases and J 8 bases; nucleotides not matched to a gene: 9. Germline CDR1 and CDR2: SGHDT and YYEEEE.

The chain has TRBV28 and TRBJ2-2; TRBD1 is a possible D gene (6 bases). The germline V and J ends were trimmed by 7 bases and 5 bases, with 11 bases remaining between them. CDR3 length: 13 residues. Germline V gives CDR1 MDHEN, CDR2 SYDVKM. The CDR3 bases are TGTGCCAGCAATGGGGGCCGGACCGGGGAGCTGTTTTTT. As protein: CASNGGRTGELFF.

The rearrangement uses TRBV19 and TRBJ1-5; D might be TRBD1 (6 bases). In germline, CDR1 is LNHDA, CDR2 SQIVND (reference sequence). CDR3 length equals 14 residues. The ends were cut back, 8 bases at V and 4 bases at J, with 15 bases in the middle. The CDR3 reads CASLKQGRNQPQHF. In DNA, the CDR3 is TGTGCCAGTCTGAAACAGGGACGTAATCAGCCCCAGCATTTT.

This chain uses TRBV28 with TRBJ2-3; D may be TRBD2 (6 bases). V lost 4 bases to trimming and J lost 7 bases, with 18 bases between them. Germline CDR1 is MDHEN and CDR2 is SYDVKM. The CDR3 has 15 amino acids. The CDR3 protein is CASSYSGESLHTQYF. The CDR3 DNA sequence: TGTGCCAGCAGTTATAGCGGAGAAAGCCTCCATACGCAGTATTTT.

The V call is TRBV14, the J call TRBJ2-3; maybe TRBD2 (6 bases). The V gene lost 0 bases and the J gene lost 4 bases, with 20 bases spanning the gap. The CDR3 has 18 residues. Germline assignment: CDR1 SGHDN and CDR2 FVKESK. The CDR3 loop is CASSQEGSGSYLSDTQYF. In DNA, the CDR3 is TGTGCCAGCAGCCAAGAAGGTAGCGGAAGCTATCTCTCAGATACGCAGTATTTT.

The chain has TRBV29-1 and TRBJ2-1, with TRBD2 matching 8 bases. The junction had 8 bases not matched to a gene; V was cut back by 7 bases and J by 3 bases. The CDR3 is made up of 14 amino acids. CDR1 is SQVTM, CDR2 ANQGSEA, per germline. The CDR3 bases are TGCAGCGCCGCGACTAGCGCCGACTACAATGAGCAGTTCTTC. This sequence encodes CSAATSADYNEQFF.

The chain employs TRBV13 and TRBJ1-1; TRBD1 matches 10 bases. The junction had 7 bases not matched to a gene; V was cut back by 2 bases and J by 4 bases. Germline V gene lookup returns CDR1 PRHDT and CDR2 FYEKMQ (reference sequence). CDR3 size: 16 residues. CDR3: CASSLRFGTGVTEAFF. The CDR3 coding sequence is TGTGCCAGCAGCTTACGGTTCGGGACAGGGGTCACTGAAGCTTTCTTT.

This chain links TRBV7-2 with TRBJ1-5; D is unresolved. V shed 6 bases and J shed 0 bases, with 9 bases lying between them. This CDR3 is 14 amino acids long. Germline assignment: CDR1 SGHTA and CDR2 FQGNSA. This CDR3 is CASSPQVSNQPQHF. The CDR3 DNA reads TGTGCCAGCAGTCCTCAGGTTAGCAATCAGCCCCAGCATTTT.

The rearrangement uses TRBV5-1 and TRBJ2-7, with 7 bases lining up with TRBD1. The CDR3 sequence is 15 residues long. With 6 bases clipped from V and 0 bases from J, the junction kept 9 bases outside the gene matches. CDR1 is SGHRS and CDR2 is YFSETQ in the germline V gene. CDR3 sequence (DNA): TGCGCCAGCAACGAAGGGGGCAGTTCCTCCTACGAGCAGTACTTC. Translated: CASNEGGSSSYEQYF.

This sequence joins TRBV7-2 and TRBJ2-3; 9 bases agree with TRBD2. This CDR3 is built from 17 residues. The junction had 11 bases not matched to a gene; V was cut back by 5 bases and J by 2 bases. Germline CDR1 SGHTA, CDR2 FQGNSA. The CDR3 sequence: CASSLRTRTSDTDTQYF. The CDR3 nucleotides are TGTGCCAGCAGCCTTCGCACAAGGACTAGCGACACAGATACGCAGTATTTT.

The chain combines TRBV7-3 with TRBJ2-5, with 8 positions matching TRBD1. This CDR3 spans 13 amino acids. The J segment lost 4 bases and the V segment lost 5 bases, leaving 3 bases of the junction unmatched. From germline, CDR1 is SGHTA and CDR2 FQGTGA. CDR3 loop: CASSVTGGETQYF. As DNA, the CDR3 is TGTGCCAGCAGCGTCACAGGGGGAGAGACCCAGTACTTC.

The rearrangement uses TRBV6-4 and TRBJ2-1; D might be TRBD1 (5 bases). Trimming pared 3 bases from V and 6 bases from J, leaving 12 bases between. Germline CDR1 and CDR2: MRHNA and SNTAGT. This CDR3 comprises 14 residues. CDR3 sequence (DNA): TGTGCCAGCAGTGAAAGGGGCAAACCCAATGAGCAGTTCTTC. This sequence encodes CASSERGKPNEQFF.

CDR3: CACSREGMGEQYF. CDR3 nucleotides: TGTGCCTGTAGCAGGGAGGGTATGGGGGAGCAGTACTTC. The rearrangement links TRBV30 to TRBJ2-7; 7 bases agree with TRBD2. Germline trimming cut 6 bases from V and 7 bases from J; bases unmatched to any gene: 12. Germline V CDR1 and CDR2: GTSNPN, SVGIG (reference sequence). CDR3 size: 13 residues.

The chain has TRBV27 and TRBJ2-4, with 7 bases that match TRBD1. CDR3 size: 15 residues. Trimming at V came to 4 bases and at J to 4 bases, leaving 7 bases not matched to a gene. Germline CDR1 MNHEY, CDR2 SMNVEV (reference sequence). The CDR3 nucleotides read TGTGCCAGCAGTTCCGGGACAGTTCCGAAAAACATTCAGTACTTC. The encoded protein is CASSSGTVPKNIQYF.

This chain joins TRBV29-1 and TRBJ2-2; possible D gene TRBD1, 6 bases. The CDR3 has 14 residues. Trimming pared 7 bases from V and 3 bases from J, leaving 15 bases between. Germline V gene data show CDR1 as SQVTM and CDR2 as ANQGSEA. CDR3 nucleotide sequence: TGCAGCGCCCACCCGGCAGGGGACACCGGGGAGCTGTTTTTT. This sequence encodes CSAHPAGDTGELFF.

This chain joins TRBV5-1 and TRBJ2-5, with 9 bases that match TRBD1. Germline CDR1 reads SGHRS; CDR2 reads YFSETQ. V lost 1 base and J lost 2; bases outside the gene matches: 3. CDR3 length: 15 amino acids. In DNA, the CDR3 is TGCGCCAGCAGCTTGAGGGGACAGGGTCAAGAGACCCAGTACTTC. Its translation is CASSLRGQGQETQYF.